A selection of T cell receptor beta chains follows, all from one sample in a study of cytomegalovirus exposure and HLA in healthy donors. Profiling relied on immunoSEQ multiplex PCR, and the TCRdb table lists in-frame clones only, not all of them. The profile shows 100,000 or so clones, over 65% of them singletons. Sequencing was done on a sample of PBMCs. Receptor source: a female donor in good health and CMV-seronegative. Both conserved end residues are part of each CDR3. A D gene is named only where the DNA matches it firmly. Size values are once, few and many counts, or a class for expanded clones, and some rows have none.

clone_size	d_call	j_call	v_call	cdr3_nt	cdr3_aa
-	-	TRBJ2-5	TRBV4-1	TGCGCCAGCAGCCAAGATTTCGGCAGGGCCATTCAAGAGACCCAGTACTTC	CASSQDFGRAIQETQYF
-	TRBD1	TRBJ1-2	TRBV29-1	TGCAGCGCTACCGGGACAGGGGGTAAAACGGGTGGCTACACCTTC	CSATGTGGKTGGYTF
-	TRBD1	TRBJ1-2	TRBV2	TGTGCCAGCAGCCGGGACAGTGTTAACTATGGCTACACCTTC	CASSRDSVNYGYTF
few	-	TRBJ1-4	TRBV21-1	TGTGCCAGCAGCAAAGTGGACAGGGCTAATGAAAAACTGTTTTTT	CASSKVDRANEKLFF
medium-sized	-	TRBJ1-2	TRBV6-4	TGTGCCAGCAGTGGACAGGAGAGCGATGGCTACACCTTC	CASSGQESDGYTF
-	-	TRBJ1-6	TRBV30	TGTGCCTGGAACAGTGAAACGAGTTATAATTCACCCCTCCACTTT	CAWNSETSYNSPLHF
-	TRBD1	TRBJ2-7	TRBV29-1	TGCAGCGTTGAAGTCAGGGGGCCTCTTTACGAGCAGTACTTC	CSVEVRGPLYEQYF
-	TRBD2	TRBJ2-1	TRBV27	TGTGCCAGCAGTTTATCGCCCGACAGCGGGGGTAAGATCTTC	CASSLSPDSGGKIF
-	TRBD2	TRBJ2-3	TRBV30	TGTGCCTGGAGTGAACTAGCGCTCACAGATACGCAGTATTTT	CAWSELALTDTQYF
-	TRBD1	TRBJ2-5	TRBV7-6	TGTGCCAGCAGCCGTACAGGGGCGATGGAGACCCAGTACTTC	CASSRTGAMETQYF
few	-	TRBJ1-1	TRBV2	TGTGCCAGCAGGACGGGACAAACCACTGAAGCTTTCTTT	CASRTGQTTEAFF
-	-	TRBJ1-1	TRBV6-5	TGTGCCAGCAGTTACCGGGGGGTGGACACTGAAGCTTTCTTT	CASSYRGVDTEAFF
-	-	TRBJ2-3	TRBV5-5	TGTGCCAGCAGCCCAGATGAACACACAGATACGCAGTATTTT	CASSPDEHTDTQYF
-	-	TRBJ2-5	TRBV18	TGTGCCAGCTCACCACGGGGGCGAGAGACCCAGTACTTC	CASSPRGRETQYF
-	-	TRBJ2-7	TRBV6-1	TGTGCCAGCAGTGAAGCCGGGATTTATCTGGGGTACGAGCAGTACTTC	CASSEAGIYLGYEQYF
-	TRBD1	TRBJ2-4	TRBV19	TGTGCCAGCAACGACAGGGGAAGGGGCATTCAGTACTTC	CASNDRGRGIQYF
-	-	TRBJ2-7	TRBV6-7	TGTGCCAGCAGTTACTCTTTCACGGGCGAGCAGTACTTC	CASSYSFTGEQYF
-	TRBD1	TRBJ2-7	TRBV30	TGTGCCTGGAGTGTCCAACGGGACAGGGATGGCTTC	CAWSVQRDRDGF
once	-	TRBJ2-5	TRBV4-3	TGCGCCAGCAGCCAAGCCTACCAAGAGACCCAGTACTTC	CASSQAYQETQYF
-	-	TRBJ1-1	TRBV7-2	TGTGCCAGCAGCTACAGCCCGAACACTGAAGCTTTCTTT	CASSYSPNTEAFF
-	-	TRBJ2-7	TRBV18	TGTGCCAGCTCTGTCGGCTCCTACGAGCAGTACTTC	CASSVGSYEQYF
-	-	TRBJ1-2	TRBV5-6	TGTGCCAGCAGCCCTCCCTTACCTGGGAGCTATGGCTACACCTTC	CASSPPLPGSYGYTF
few	-	TRBJ1-1	TRBV10-1	TGCGCCAGCAGAGACAGGAAGGACACTGAAGCTTTCTTT	CASRDRKDTEAFF
-	-	TRBJ2-3	TRBV2	TGTGCCAGCAGTCGTGGGGGGGCCGGCACAGATACGCAGTATTTT	CASSRGGAGTDTQYF